This section outlines one T cell receptor (beta chain) sequence together with its context. Antigen unknown. A multiplex PCR was run with 60 Vbeta primers and 13 Jbeta primers. TCRdb keeps only in-frame clones here, not all; method: immunoSEQ multiplex PCR. The sample yields tens of thousands of clones, 7.5% to 8.5% seen once. The data are from a study of cytomegalovirus exposure and HLA in healthy donors. Study overall: Among around 200 million T cells, an earlier analysis found around 100 million unique TCR beta sequences.

Trimming left V 1 base short and J 6 bases short, with 8 bases between. CDR3 length: 14 amino acids. Looked up from germline, CDR1 is SGHNT and CDR2 is YYREEE (reference sequence). Overall study results and limits: CMV antigen specificity was confirmed in vitro for a few CMV-associated chains. Segments of the TCR beta V type were, in most cases, productive about 90% or about 30% of the time in an earlier analysis.

The source of this sequence is a man aged 50-60 years in good health and CMV-seronegative. The chain joins TRBV5-4 to TRBJ1-6; a possible D gene is TRBD1 (6 bases). Sequencing was performed on PBMCs. This chain's CDR3 is CASSLQGTNSPLHF. CDR3 DNA sequence: TGTGCCAGCAGCTTGCAGGGGACTAATTCACCCCTCCACTTT.